Below, 15 T cell receptor beta chains from the same sample are listed, as sequenced in a study of blood T cell repertoires in COVID-19. The repertoire was sequenced with immunoSEQ multiplex PCR; TCRdb's copy has only in-frame clones and lacks some. The table shows about 74,000 clones, with 60% to 85% occurring only once. The material sequenced was peripheral blood. The receptors come from a man between 65 and 85 years old with acute or convalescent COVID-19.

The chain joins TRBV15 to TRBJ2-1; TRBD2 agrees at 12 bases. The CDR3 has 15 amino acids. After removal of 0 bases from V and 9 bases from J, the junction contained 3 bases not matched to a gene. From germline, CDR1 is LNHNV and CDR2 YYDKDF (reference sequence). In nucleotides, the CDR3 is TGTGCCACCAGCAGAGAGACTAGCGGGAGATCTGAGCAGTTCTTC. Amino acids: CATSRETSGRSEQFF.

The chain uses TRBV9 and TRBJ1-6; D gene unclear. CDR1 and CDR2 from the germline V gene are SGDLS and YYNGEE. V was shortened by 0 bases and J by 8 bases, with 12 bases between the two germline ends. The CDR3 sequence is 15 residues long. The CDR3 loop reads CASSVAMGRDSPLHF. In DNA form, the CDR3 reads TGTGCCAGCAGCGTAGCTATGGGTCGGGATTCACCCCTCCACTTT.

The CDR3 loop is CASSQDTASGTQQFF. CDR3 sequence (DNA): TGCGCCAGCAGCCAAGATACGGCTAGCGGGACTCAGCAGTTCTTC. J is TRBJ2-1 and V is TRBV4-3, with TRBD2 identical over 9 bases. Trimming took 0 bases from V and 11 from J; bases not matched to a gene: 8. Germline V lookup: CDR1 LGHNA, CDR2 YSLEER. The CDR3 is 15 residues long.

The gene calls are TRBV6-1 and TRBJ1-5, with a possible D match to TRBD1 (5 bases). The CDR3 length is 15 residues. From germline, CDR1 is MNHNS and CDR2 SASEGT. Trimming took 0 bases from V and 7 from J, leaving 13 bases between them. CDR3 in amino acids: CASSEAAGHRQPQHF. CDR3 nucleotides: TGTGCCAGCAGTGAAGCGGCAGGGCACCGGCAGCCCCAGCATTTT.

V is TRBV9 and J is TRBJ2-5; TRBD2 matches at 7 bases. Trimming cost V 0 bases and J 4 bases; bases outside gene matches: 6. Looked up from germline, CDR1 is SGDLS and CDR2 is YYNGEE. The CDR3 runs 15 residues. The CDR3 region has the DNA TGTGCCAGCAGCGTAGATCGGGGAGGGAGAGAGACCCAGTACTTC. It yields the protein CASSVDRGGRETQYF.

This chain joins TRBV4-1 and TRBJ2-5, with a tentative D call TRBD1 (6 bases). Germline V gene data show CDR1 as MGHRA and CDR2 as YSYEKL. The CDR3 runs to 14 residues. V dropped 0 bases and J dropped 6 bases, with 11 bases sitting between them. The DNA of the CDR3 is TGCGCCAGCAGCCAAGACACAGGGCAACAGACCCAGTACTTC. Protein product: CASSQDTGQQTQYF.

The V call is TRBV5-1, the J call TRBJ2-1, with 8 bases that match TRBD2. The CDR3 loop spans 14 amino acids. The V gene end was trimmed by 4 bases and the J gene end by 10 bases; junction bases not matched to a gene: 10. CDR1 is SGHRS, CDR2 YFSETQ, per germline. The CDR3 region is CASSIWTSSGEQFF. CDR3 DNA sequence: TGCGCCAGCAGCATCTGGACTAGCAGTGGGGAGCAGTTCTTC.

The chain links TRBV18 to TRBJ2-3; TRBD1 matches 8 bases. The CDR3 is 14 amino acids. CDR1 is KGHSH, CDR2 LQKENI, per germline. The trim removed 6 bases at V and 4 bases at J, leaving 6 bases unmatched. The CDR3 loop is CASSLTTGADTQYF. The CDR3 DNA is TGTGCCAGCTCCCTTACGACAGGGGCAGATACGCAGTATTTT.

In this sample, this clone turned up a few times. The chain is built from TRBV18 and TRBJ1-6; the D gene is possibly TRBD1 (5 bases). The CDR3 has 17 amino acids. Trimming removed 3 bases at V and 4 bases at J, with 16 bases between. CDR1 is KGHSH, CDR2 LQKENI, per germline. The CDR3 DNA sequence: TGTGCCAGCTCACCTGCCAGGGCCCAGGCATATAATTCACCCCTCCACTTT. Encoded protein: CASSPARAQAYNSPLHF.

The chain has TRBV4-1 and TRBJ2-7; a weak D match, TRBD1 (6 bases). The germline V and J ends were trimmed by 7 bases and 7 bases, with 20 bases remaining between them. The germline V gene has CDR1 MGHRA and CDR2 YSYEKL. The CDR3 runs to 14 residues. CDR3 sequence reads: CASTRQLSQGEQYF. The DNA of the CDR3 is TGCGCCAGCACGCGACAGTTGAGTCAGGGGGAGCAGTACTTC.

The DNA for the CDR3 is TGTGCCAGCAGCGTAGACCCGGGAGTCTCCTACGAGCAGTACTTC. Protein product: CASSVDPGVSYEQYF. This rearrangement joins TRBV9 to TRBJ2-7, with TRBD2 as a possible D gene (6 bases). CDR1 is SGDLS, CDR2 YYNGEE, per germline. The V and J ends lost 0 bases and 0 bases respectively, with 10 bases between them. The CDR3 runs to 15 residues.

The sample holds one count of this clone. As DNA, the CDR3 is TGTGCCAGCAGCTCAGTCGGGCGGGAGTTTACAGATACGCAGTATTTT. It encodes CASSSVGREFTDTQYF. The gene calls are TRBV4-2 and TRBJ2-3, with 7 nucleotides matching TRBD2. V trimming: 5 bases; J trimming: 3 bases; junction bases outside the gene matches: 11. CDR1 and CDR2 (germline): LGHNA, YNFKEQ. The CDR3 is 16 amino acids.

The chain is built from TRBV27 and TRBJ2-7, with 9 bases aligning to TRBD1. The germline V gene has CDR1 MNHEY and CDR2 SMNVEV (reference sequence). Trimming at V came to 6 bases and at J to 4 bases, leaving 10 bases not matched to a gene. This CDR3 has 15 amino acids. The CDR3 loop reads CASSSSGTGWYEQYF. CDR3 sequence (DNA): TGTGCCAGCAGCTCCTCCGGGACAGGGTGGTACGAGCAGTACTTC.

V is TRBV28 and J is TRBJ1-1; D call uncertain. Germline V gives CDR1 MDHEN, CDR2 SYDVKM. The germline V and J ends were trimmed by 2 bases and 8 bases, with 6 bases remaining between them. The CDR3 sequence is 11 residues long. DNA of the CDR3: TGTGCCAGCAGTTTAACCAGGGAAGCTTTCTTT. Translation gives CASSLTREAFF.

J is TRBJ2-2 and V is TRBV24-1; 8 nucleotides match TRBD1. This CDR3 has 16 amino acids. Germline CDR1 and CDR2: KGHDR and SFDVKD. V lost 3 bases to trimming and J lost 7 bases; unmatched junction nucleotides: 9. The CDR3: CATSDRGQGKRGELFF. For the CDR3, the DNA is TGTGCCACCAGTGATCGCGGACAGGGTAAACGCGGGGAGCTGTTTTTT.